Each of the 6 T cell receptor beta chains below was sequenced from the same sample in a study of blood T cell repertoires in COVID-19. Assay used: immunoSEQ multiplex PCR; TCRdb lists only in-frame clones, some missing. The table shows about 200,000 clones, with around 81% occurring only once. The material sequenced was peripheral blood. These receptors were obtained from a woman in her seventies with acute or convalescent COVID-19.

V and J are TRBV5-4 and TRBJ1-1; 7 bases map to TRBD1. From germline, CDR1 is SGHNT and CDR2 YYREEE (reference sequence). The CDR3 runs 14 residues. The V segment lost 0 bases and the J segment 5 bases; nucleotides outside the gene matches: 4. CDR3 sequence: CASSLDPGGTEAFF. The CDR3 DNA follows: TGTGCCAGCAGCTTGGACCCAGGGGGTACTGAAGCTTTCTTT. Variable domain in full (rest from reference TRBV5-4 and TRBJ1-1): ETGVTQSPTHLIKTRGQQVTLRCSSQSGHNTVSWYQQALGQGPQFIFQYYREEENGRGNFPPRFSGLQFPNYSSELNVNALELDDSALYLCASSLDPGGTEAFFGQGTRLTVV.

V usage is TRBV2 and J usage is TRBJ2-7, with a possible D match to TRBD2 (6 bases). This CDR3 is built from 13 residues. Germline V gene data show CDR1 as SNHLY and CDR2 as FYNNEI. V gave up 5 bases and J gave up 3 bases, with 11 bases separating them. In DNA, the CDR3 is TGTGCCAGCAGTATTAGGGACTTCTACGAGCAGTACTTC. Translated, it gives CASSIRDFYEQYF.

The V gene is TRBV19, the J gene TRBJ2-7; 9 bases align to TRBD2. This CDR3 is built from 13 residues. Germline lookup yields CDR1 LNHDA and CDR2 SQIVND (reference sequence). The trim removed 4 bases at V and 3 bases at J, leaving 1 base unmatched. As DNA, the CDR3 is TGTGCCAGTAGTAGCGGGAGGGGCTACGAGCAGTACTTC. Its translation is CASSSGRGYEQYF.

This chain uses TRBV18 with TRBJ2-1; the D gene is possibly TRBD2 (5 bases). Trimming removed 3 bases from V and 5 bases from J, with 11 bases in between. CDR1 and CDR2 from the germline V gene are KGHSH and LQKENI. CDR3 length: 14 residues. In DNA form, the CDR3 reads TGTGCCAGCTCACCGAGAAGCGGCAACAATGAGCAGTTCTTC. Encoded protein: CASSPRSGNNEQFF.

The chain uses TRBV9 and TRBJ1-1; no reliable D call. Germline CDR1 and CDR2: SGDLS and YYNGEE. V dropped 0 bases and J dropped 1 base, with 7 bases sitting between them. The CDR3 is 14 residues long. CDR3 nucleotide sequence: TGTGCCAGCAGCGTAGCGGTGCAGAACACTGAAGCTTTCTTT. Translation: CASSVAVQNTEAFF.

The CDR3 coding sequence is TGTGCCAGCAGAAAGACAGGGAATGGTTACTATGGCTACACCTTC. The encoded protein is CASRKTGNGYYGYTF. J is TRBJ1-2 and V is TRBV3-1 (or the pseudogene TRBV3-2); 7 nucleotides match TRBD1. The ends lost 6 bases at V and 3 bases at J; junction bases unmatched: 10. This CDR3 contains 15 residues. The germline V gene encodes CDR1 LGHDT and CDR2 YNNKEL (reference sequence).